One and the same sample provided the 2 T cell receptor beta chains below, sequenced in a study of cytomegalovirus exposure and HLA in healthy donors. PCR primers comprised 60 Vbeta and 13 Jbeta primers. This table comes from immunoSEQ multiplex PCR, and its TCRdb copy is limited to in-frame clones, with some not included. This table holds 200,000 to 250,000 clones, 85% to 90% found once. The specimen was PBMCs. The receptors were sampled from a human donor in good health.

The chain combines TRBV4-3 with TRBJ2-5; D perhaps matches TRBD2 (6 bases). The ends were cut back, 4 bases at V and 5 bases at J, with 26 bases in the middle. The CDR3 runs to 18 residues. CDR1 is LGHNA and CDR2 is YSLEER in the germline V gene. CDR3 protein: CASSPRSLGGMVEETQYF. The CDR3 region has the DNA TGCGCCAGCAGCCCAAGATCATTAGGAGGGATGGTGGAGGAGACCCAGTACTTC.

The CDR3 spells CASRPVGQGWGETQYF. DNA for the CDR3: TGTGCCAGCCGACCAGTGGGCCAGGGGTGGGGAGAGACCCAGTACTTC. The chain links TRBV2 to TRBJ2-5; tentatively, D is TRBD1 (6 bases). CDR3 length: 16 residues. Germline V lookup: CDR1 SNHLY, CDR2 FYNNEI. Trimming pared 8 bases from V and 4 bases from J, leaving 23 bases between.